This T cell receptor (beta chain) was sequenced in a study of shared clonotypes between healthy human individuals. For the study at large: Three plates each covered CD4 naive and memory; CD8 naive two, CD8 memory one. Study-level results: Memory subsets generally showed lower estimated richness than naive subsets. Only blood underwent sampling, and tissue repertoires likely differ.

This table comes from immunoSEQ multiplex PCR, and its TCRdb copy is limited to in-frame clones, with some not included. Of a few million clones in the sample, around 92% were seen once. Comment on this clone: No antigen is known for it.

This CDR3 contains 15 residues. CDR1 and CDR2 (germline): MDHEN, SYDVKM. With 6 bases clipped from V and 4 bases from J, the junction kept 8 bases outside the gene matches. Sequences were obtained from naive CD4+ T cells from PBMCs. Indicated subset: CD45RA+ positively selected. This chain joins TRBV28 and TRBJ1-4, with 7 bases identical to TRBD1. This TCR came from a man aged 18 to 29 in good health. Some clones in this sample may be carry-over from other donors' samples. The CDR3 DNA sequence: TGTGCCAGCAGCAGGGGGGAATGGGGTAATGAAAAACTGTTTTTT. Protein sequence: CASSRGEWGNEKLFF.